This record concerns one T cell receptor beta chain sequence. Germline values: CDR1 SGDLS, CDR2 YYNGEE. The length of the CDR3 is 15 residues. Trimming took 0 bases from V and 10 from J; bases not matched to a gene: 5. This record comes from a study of blood T cell repertoires in COVID-19. Background on the study: From the United States, Italy and Spain came samples of acute and convalescent COVID-19.

Original processing notes: Nucleated cell counts were estimated from reference gene primer amplification. The protocol was immunoSEQ multiplex PCR, while the TCRdb copy is restricted to in-frame clones and leaves out a portion. Clone size and V and J calls were adopted from that table, with D and trimming inferred from the DNA. The table has under 300,000 clones, around 89% seen once. The chain has TRBV9 and TRBJ1-6; TRBD1 agrees at 9 bases. Material: peripheral blood. The receptor's source is a woman between 40 and 55 years old with acute or convalescent COVID-19. This CDR3 reads CASSVGGTGYSPLHF. CDR3 bases: TGTGCCAGCAGCGTAGGCGGGACAGGGTACTCACCCCTCCACTTT.